A selection of T cell receptor beta chains follows, all from one sample in a study of Ad26.COV2.S vaccination and SARS-CoV-2 variants. Profiling relied on immunoSEQ multiplex PCR, and the TCRdb table lists in-frame clones only, not all of them. The profile shows about 480,000 clones, approximately 88% of them singletons. Sequenced here: peripheral blood, sampled in a trial of Ad26.COV2.S vaccine versus placebo. The receptors here all came from a person between 18 and 65 years old who received the Ad26.COV2.S COVID-19 vaccine or a placebo. Each CDR3 is given with its conserved first and last residue. A D gene is named only where the DNA matches it firmly. Only some rows state a clone size, as once, few, many or a class for expanded clones.

V	D	size	J	DNA	CDR3
TRBV5-6	TRBD2	-	TRBJ2-7	TGTGCCAGCAGCATGAGACTAGCGGGATACTACGAGCAGTACTTC	CASSMRLAGYYEQYF
TRBV6-2/TRBV6-3	-	-	TRBJ1-5	TGTGCCAGCAGTTACGGCCAGTTGCGGCCCCAGCATTTT	CASSYGQLRPQHF
TRBV6-5	-	-	TRBJ1-5	TGTGCCAGCTCTTGGGGCGGTCCTAATCAGCCCCAGCATTTT	CASSWGGPNQPQHF
TRBV7-2	TRBD2	-	TRBJ2-7	TGTGCCAGCAGCTTTGGAACTAGCGGGAGTGGTTCCGAGCAGTACTTC	CASSFGTSGSGSEQYF
TRBV3-1/TRBV3-2	TRBD2	-	TRBJ2-1	TGTGCCAGCAGCCAGGAACTAGCGGGAGCTTTTGAGCAGTTCTTC	CASSQELAGAFEQFF
TRBV9	-	-	TRBJ1-3	TGTGCCAGCAGCGTTCGAGGGGTGAACACCATATATTTT	CASSVRGVNTIYF
TRBV4-1	-	-	TRBJ1-4	TGCGCCAGCAGCCAAGATGTGGCGGTTACTAATGAAAAACTGTTTTTT	CASSQDVAVTNEKLFF
TRBV7-2	-	-	TRBJ2-7	TGTGCCAGCAGCTTAGCCGTGGGGGTCGACGAGCAGTACTTC	CASSLAVGVDEQYF
TRBV2	TRBD2	-	TRBJ2-7	TGTGCCAGCAGGGTAGCGGGAGTCAGCTACGAGCAGTACTTC	CASRVAGVSYEQYF
TRBV3-1/TRBV3-2	TRBD1	-	TRBJ2-7	TGTGCCAGCAGCCAAGGCTCGGGACAGGGGTACGAGCAGTACTTC	CASSQGSGQGYEQYF
TRBV7-2	-	-	TRBJ2-5	TGTGCCAGCAGCTTAGCAGGTTACCAAGAGACCCAGTACTTC	CASSLAGYQETQYF
TRBV3-1/TRBV3-2	-	-	TRBJ1-6	TGTGCCAGCAGCCCGGGACTTGTGAATTCACCCCTCCACTTT	CASSPGLVNSPLHF
TRBV3-1/TRBV3-2	-	-	TRBJ1-2	TGTGCCAGCAGCCTCCAGACAGAGTATGGCTACACCTTC	CASSLQTEYGYTF
TRBV6-5	TRBD1	few	TRBJ2-1	TGTGCCAGCAGTTCCCACGGGGGACAGGGCAATGAGCAGTTCTTC	CASSSHGGQGNEQFF
TRBV7-2	-	-	TRBJ2-3	TGTGCCAGCAGCCAAACTAGGGCCACAGATACGCAGTATTTT	CASSQTRATDTQYF
TRBV13	-	-	TRBJ2-6	TGTGCCAGCACCAAGGGGGTGGGGGCCAACGTCCTGACTTTC	CASTKGVGANVLTF
TRBV29-1	TRBD1	-	TRBJ1-2	TGCAGCGTCAGGACAGGGACGGACTATGGCTACACCTTC	CSVRTGTDYGYTF
TRBV21-1	-	-	TRBJ1-5	TGTGCCAGCAGTGGAGGTCAGCCCCAGCATTTT	CASSGGQPQHF
TRBV2	TRBD2	-	TRBJ2-7	TGTGCCAGCAGTGGGCTTCTGCTAGCGGGAGACGAGCAGTACTTC	CASSGLLLAGDEQYF
TRBV9	-	-	TRBJ1-1	TGTGCCAGCAGCCGCGGGACGAGTGACACTGAAGCTTTCTTT	CASSRGTSDTEAFF
TRBV5-1	TRBD1	-	TRBJ2-5	TGCGCCAGCAGCTTGGGGTACAGGGGGCTGGAGGAGACCCAGTACTTC	CASSLGYRGLEETQYF
TRBV9	-	-	TRBJ1-6	TGTGCCAGCAGCGGAGGGGAAAGGGCCCTCCACTTT	CASSGGERALHF
TRBV2	-	-	TRBJ2-7	TGTGCCAGCAGTGGGGGCCTGGGGGCCGAGCAGTACTTC	CASSGGLGAEQYF
TRBV19	TRBD1	-	TRBJ1-4	TGTGCCAGTAGCCAGGGGGGAAGGAAACTGTTTTTT	CASSQGGRKLFF
TRBV6-5	-	-	TRBJ2-5	TGTGCCAGCAGTTACTCGGGTAGGGTATATCAAGAGACCCAGTACTTC	CASSYSGRVYQETQYF
TRBV7-8	-	-	TRBJ2-7	TGTGCCAGCAGCTTACTCCCCCTGAGCGGATTACCCTACGAGCAGTACTTC	CASSLLPLSGLPYEQYF
TRBV4-1	TRBD2	-	TRBJ2-5	TGCGCCAGCAGCCAAGAAGGGGCGGGAGGGCCTGAGACCCAGTACTTC	CASSQEGAGGPETQYF
TRBV5-4	-	-	TRBJ1-1	TGTGCCAGCAGCTTCGGAGCGAACACTGAAGCTTTCTTT	CASSFGANTEAFF
TRBV5-4	-	-	TRBJ2-5	TGTGCCAGCAGCAGCGGACAGAGTCAAGAGACCCAGTACTTC	CASSSGQSQETQYF
TRBV30	TRBD2	-	TRBJ2-2	TGTGCCTGGAGGGGGAGATGGACTAGCGGAACCGGGGAGCTGTTTTTT	CAWRGRWTSGTGELFF
TRBV19	-	-	TRBJ1-1	TGTGCCAGTAGATCAGGTCCCATGAACACTGAAGCTTTCTTT	CASRSGPMNTEAFF
TRBV6-2/TRBV6-3	TRBD2	-	TRBJ2-5	TGTGCCAGCAGTTACGGGGGACTAGCGGGACGTCAGACCCAGTACTTC	CASSYGGLAGRQTQYF
TRBV18	-	-	TRBJ2-1	TGTGCCAGCTCACCACCGGCTTTGCAGGGAAGGAGGTTCTTC	CASSPPALQGRRFF
TRBV5-6	TRBD1	-	TRBJ1-1	TGTGCCAGCAGCTTGGGCTGGACAGGGGTCAACACTTGGGACACTGAAGCTTTCTTT	CASSLGWTGVNTWDTEAFF
TRBV5-1	TRBD2	-	TRBJ2-3	TGCGCCAGCAGCCACACTTTAGCGGGGCAAGCTAGCACAGATACGCAGTATTTT	CASSHTLAGQASTDTQYF
TRBV11-2	-	-	TRBJ2-3	TGTGCCAGCAGCACACGCCACGGCAGCTCCACAGATACGCAGTATTTT	CASSTRHGSSTDTQYF
TRBV2	-	-	TRBJ1-5	TGTGCCAGCATCGCCAGGCGGGGGATTGGCAATCAGCCCCAGCATTTT	CASIARRGIGNQPQHF
TRBV7-3	-	-	TRBJ2-1	TGTGCCAGCAGCTCCGCTCCCTCCGGGAGAAATGAGCAGTTCTTC	CASSSAPSGRNEQFF
TRBV5-6	TRBD1	-	TRBJ1-2	TGTGCCAGCAGTCGGACAGGGCCGAACTATGGCTACACCTTC	CASSRTGPNYGYTF
TRBV7-2	-	-	TRBJ1-6	TGTGCCAGCAGCTTAACGGGGCAGGTTAGCTCACCCCTCCACTTT	CASSLTGQVSSPLHF
TRBV28	TRBD1	-	TRBJ2-2	TGTGCCAGCAGTTTAGGGACAGAGAACACCGGGGAGCTGTTTTTT	CASSLGTENTGELFF
TRBV19	-	-	TRBJ1-5	TGTGCCAGTAGTATGGACAGTGGAGGCAATCAGCCCCAGCATTTT	CASSMDSGGNQPQHF
TRBV7-2	TRBD1	-	TRBJ1-2	TGTGCCAGCAGACAAGGGACAGGGCCTTCGGGCTACACCTTC	CASRQGTGPSGYTF
TRBV7-7	-	-	TRBJ2-2	TGTGCCAGCAGCCCGAGGACCGGGGAGCTGTTTTTT	CASSPRTGELFF
TRBV19	-	-	TRBJ1-5	TGTGCCTCGAGGCCTGGGGGCCTGCTAAATCAGCCCCAGCATTTT	CASRPGGLLNQPQHF
TRBV27	-	-	TRBJ2-6	TGTGCCAGCAGCTCGGACGGCTCGGGGGCCAACGTCCTGACTTTC	CASSSDGSGANVLTF
TRBV5-6	TRBD2	-	TRBJ2-1	TGTGCCAGCAGCTTGGAACTAGCGGGAGGTCTGCACAATGAGCAGTTCTTC	CASSLELAGGLHNEQFF
TRBV5-4	TRBD1	-	TRBJ2-5	TGTGCCAGCAGCTTACCGGGACAGGGGACCGAGACCCAGTACTTC	CASSLPGQGTETQYF
TRBV2	TRBD2	-	TRBJ2-1	TGTGCCAGCGGACTAGCGGGATTGAGGGAGTTCTTC	CASGLAGLREFF
TRBV28	-	once	TRBJ1-2	TGTGCCAGCAGTTTAGGCGACAGCGGATATGGCTACACCTTC	CASSLGDSGYGYTF
TRBV21-1	-	-	TRBJ2-2	TGTGCCAGCAGCAAAGTGTGGCTAGCGGCCACCGGGGAGCTGTTTTTT	CASSKVWLAATGELFF
TRBV2	-	-	TRBJ1-4	TGTGCCAGCAGTGAGCAGGGCGGGGGGGAAAAACTGTTTTTT	CASSEQGGGEKLFF
TRBV6-1	-	-	TRBJ1-4	TGTGCCAGCAGTGAAGGGACTAACCGACTTAAACTGTTTTTT	CASSEGTNRLKLFF
TRBV29-1	-	-	TRBJ2-5	TGCAGCGTTGGGGGCAGGGCCAGTCCTGGGACCCAGTACTTC	CSVGGRASPGTQYF
TRBV19	TRBD2	many	TRBJ2-7	TGTGCCAGTAGTATTCTAGCGGACCATCGTTACGAGCAGTACTTC	CASSILADHRYEQYF